This TCR beta chain came from a study of shared T cell receptors in the human thymus. CDR1 and CDR2 (germline): SGHNT, YYREEE (reference sequence). V lost 2 bases, J lost 4 bases, and 15 bases lay in between. CDR3 length equals 15 residues. Sequenced by immunoSEQ multiplex PCR; TCRdb stores in-frame clones only, minus some. The sample shows more than 550,000 clones, 70% to 90% of them seen only once. The same data also contributed to another study, on human thymus T cells. That report notes: Thymus was obtained from resections taken during corrective heart surgery.

This chain links TRBV5-4 with TRBJ1-1; tentative D call: TRBD1 (5 bases). The source is a girl younger than two with a congenital heart defect. Input material: thymocytes. The CDR3 is CASSFFRGNSTEAFF. CDR3 nucleotide sequence: TGTGCCAGCAGCTTCTTTAGGGGAAACTCCACTGAAGCTTTCTTT.